One TCR beta chain is described in this entry. This clonotype appeared many times. No cognate antigen has been identified for it. No base-level quality is on record; no much larger clone is a single base apart. The junction shows trimming of 6 bases on V and 6 bases on J, plus 10 bases between the germline ends. The CDR3 runs 11 amino acids, cysteine and phenylalanine included. Only the CDR3 DNA stays, 33 bases, in frame from base 1. According to the germline V gene (reference sequence), CDR1 reads DFQATT and CDR2 reads SNEGSKA. The time point label, read with the paper, signifies: 45 to 55 days after influenza vaccine administration. Libraries came from RT-PCR. Sequencing instrument: Illumina HiSeq 2500. TCRdb handled the public reads itself, with Q25 trimming in fastp and clone calling in MiXCR, and kept productive beta chains. Under each unique CDR3 protein, matching rows form one entry showing the most common genes and DNA. Recorded for this sample are more than 400,000 distinct CDR3 sequences; roughly 9.7% of them occurred a single time. The ten largest clones take up about an eighth of the sample.

This sample is drawn from a study of response to subunit inactivated influenza vaccine (dated by TCRdb to 2016 to 2019). About the study as a whole: Deep quantitative T cell receptor repertoire profiling was used in the study to track responses to a trivalent subunit inactivated influenza vaccine.

General study outcomes and caveats: The authors proposed that each seasonal influenza vaccination may bring in only a limited number of new T cells.

This material consisted of PBMCs from blood, taken roughly 47 days after vaccination. This chain joins TRBV20-1 to TRBJ2-3; a confident D gene designation cannot be given. This receptor was taken from a man aged 45-60 years who received an inactivated influenza vaccine. Donor details come from another sample of the same person, matched by shared clones. The CDR3 sequence is CSAPPLDTQYF. The DNA sequence is TGCAGTGCCCCGCCCCTGGATACGCAGTATTTT.